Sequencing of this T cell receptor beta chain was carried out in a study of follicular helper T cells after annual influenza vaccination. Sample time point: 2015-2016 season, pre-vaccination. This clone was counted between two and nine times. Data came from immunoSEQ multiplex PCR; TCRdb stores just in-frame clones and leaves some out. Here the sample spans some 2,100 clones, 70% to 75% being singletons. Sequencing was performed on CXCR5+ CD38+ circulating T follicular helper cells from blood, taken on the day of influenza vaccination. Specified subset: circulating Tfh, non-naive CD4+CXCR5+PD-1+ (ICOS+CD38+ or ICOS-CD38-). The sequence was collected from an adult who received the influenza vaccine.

This CDR3 reads CASSPTGGDGYEQYF. As DNA, the CDR3 is TGTGCCAGCAGTCCTACAGGGGGCGATGGGTACGAGCAGTACTTC. The rearrangement uses TRBV6-6 and TRBJ2-7, with TRBD1 identical over 9 bases. CDR1 and CDR2 (germline): MNHNY, SVGAGI (reference sequence). The CDR3 length is 15 residues. The V and J ends lost 5 bases and 4 bases, in that order; junction bases with no gene match: 9.